This TCR beta chain was observed in a study of vaccination and CD4 T cells after COVID-19. The study sequenced cultured CD4+ T cell DNA using the Oncomine TCR Beta short-read assay. Via MiXCR, TCRdb re-called the PCR reads, giving one row per CDR3 protein. The sample records approximately 4,100 distinct CDR3 sequences, about a fifth being singletons. Germline loops: CDR1 MNHEY, CDR2 SMNVEV (reference sequence). This CDR3 spans 13 amino acids. Between the trimmed V and J ends, which lost 6 bases and 6 bases, there was a span of 9 bases. Regarding treatment: roughly 10-day PBMC culture with coronavirus spike peptide pools or control peptides (ViraFEST assay). Concerning this clonotype: Its antigen is as yet unknown.

The sample consisted of CD4+ T cells from blood, cultured in vitro. This chain links TRBV27 with TRBJ1-6; no reliable D call. This receptor was identified in a human donor who had recovered from COVID-19. The CDR3 is CASRPGANSPLHF. CDR3 DNA: TGTGCCAGCAGACCGGGAGCTAATTCACCCCTCCACTTT.